This paragraph covers one TCR beta chain sequence. What it recognizes is unknown. This sample is drawn from a study of T cells in Graves' hyperthyroidism and ophthalmopathy. Study findings and constraints: By a 13 V-J model, ophthalmopathy was set apart from stable hyperthyroidism. The model's output predicted ophthalmopathy at a median of roughly 6.9 months prior to onset.

TCR beta CDR3 region amplification was performed from RNA transcripts. The HTBI primer set served for first-round RT-PCR of the TCR CDR3. From the multiplex PCR reads, TCRdb called clonotypes with MiXCR, one entry per CDR3 protein. This table holds more than 500,000 distinct CDR3 sequences, about half found once. The CDR3 is made up of 14 amino acids. J lost 10 bases, V lost 6 bases, and 14 bases had no gene match. CDR1 is DFQATT and CDR2 is SNEGSKA in the germline V gene (reference sequence). V usage is TRBV20-1 and J usage is TRBJ2-2; 7 bases match TRBD1. Source material: peripheral blood or thyroid tissue (not recorded which). The source is an adult woman with Graves' disease, either hyperthyroidism or ophthalmopathy (not recorded which). CDR3 sequence reads: CSARKPQGLKELFF. CDR3 DNA: TGCAGTGCCCGAAAACCACAGGGGCTTAAGGAGCTGTTTTTT.